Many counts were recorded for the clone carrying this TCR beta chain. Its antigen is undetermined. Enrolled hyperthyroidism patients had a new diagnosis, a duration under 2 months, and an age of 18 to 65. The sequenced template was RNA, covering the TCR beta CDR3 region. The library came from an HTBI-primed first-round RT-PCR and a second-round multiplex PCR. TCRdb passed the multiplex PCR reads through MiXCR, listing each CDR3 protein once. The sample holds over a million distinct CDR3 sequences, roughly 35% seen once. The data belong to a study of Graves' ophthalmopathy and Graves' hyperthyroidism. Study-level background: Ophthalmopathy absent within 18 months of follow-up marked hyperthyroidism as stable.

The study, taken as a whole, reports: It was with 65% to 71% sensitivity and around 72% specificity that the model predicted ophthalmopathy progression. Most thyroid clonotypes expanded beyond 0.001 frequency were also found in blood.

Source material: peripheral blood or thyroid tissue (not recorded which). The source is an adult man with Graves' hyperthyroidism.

CDR3 DNA sequence: TGTGCCATCAGGCGGGAGGGGACCCAAGCTTTCTTT. Its protein is CAIRREGTQAFF. The chain has TRBV10-3 and TRBJ1-1, with TRBD1 as a possible D gene (5 bases). V gave up 6 bases and J gave up 9 bases, with 14 bases separating them. The CDR3 runs to 12 residues. The germline CDR1 and CDR2 sequences are ENHRY and SYGVKD.